A single T cell receptor beta chain is shown here with its context. The V and J ends lost 3 bases and 2 bases, in that order; junction bases with no gene match: 4. The germline gives CDR1 SGHRS, CDR2 YFSETQ. This CDR3 region has 17 residues. The authors extracted RNA and reverse transcribed it into cDNA as the sequencing template. Sequencing was performed with immunoSEQ multiplex PCR; in TCRdb, only in-frame clones are kept and a portion is missing. Found here are about 70,000 clones, around 30% of them singletons; the top ten hold 15%. The data stem from a study of CD8+ T cells in alopecia areata. Treatment denoted: oral pan-JAK inhibitor, 5-10 mg twice daily.

This TCR came from a human donor with alopecia areata. The material sequenced was CD8+ T cells sorted from blood, taken at week 4, from a patient treated with tofacitinib. The chain links TRBV5-1 to TRBJ2-1; 14 bases fit TRBD2. This chain's CDR3 is CASSSEGLAGAYNEQFF. Here the CDR3 DNA reads TGCGCCAGCAGCTCCGAGGGACTAGCGGGAGCCTACAATGAGCAGTTCTTC.